This T cell receptor (beta chain) was profiled in a study of T cells in Graves' hyperthyroidism and ophthalmopathy. The CDR3 totals 15 residues. Germline V gene sequence: CDR1 KGHDR, CDR2 SFDVKD. Trimming at V came to 3 bases and at J to 7 bases, leaving 3 bases not matched to a gene. The study based diagnoses on clinical symptoms, serum thyroxine and TRAb, thyroid ultrasound and orbital computed tomography. This clonotype has a count of ten or more. TCR beta CDR3 regions were amplified from RNA transcripts. Initially, a first-round RT-PCR of the TCR CDR3 employed the HTBI primer set. TCRdb fed the multiplex PCR reads into MiXCR, producing one record per CDR3 protein. Here the sample spans 380,000 or so distinct CDR3 sequences, approximately 15% being singletons.

Sequenced sample: blood. The gene calls are TRBV24-1 and TRBJ2-3, with 13 bases aligning to TRBD2. This receptor was taken from a man aged 30 to 45 with Graves' hyperthyroidism that later progressed to Graves' ophthalmopathy. The CDR3 region has the DNA TGTGCCACCAGTGATACTAGCGGGGGGGTGAATACGCAGTATTTT. Amino acid sequence: CATSDTSGGVNTQYF.